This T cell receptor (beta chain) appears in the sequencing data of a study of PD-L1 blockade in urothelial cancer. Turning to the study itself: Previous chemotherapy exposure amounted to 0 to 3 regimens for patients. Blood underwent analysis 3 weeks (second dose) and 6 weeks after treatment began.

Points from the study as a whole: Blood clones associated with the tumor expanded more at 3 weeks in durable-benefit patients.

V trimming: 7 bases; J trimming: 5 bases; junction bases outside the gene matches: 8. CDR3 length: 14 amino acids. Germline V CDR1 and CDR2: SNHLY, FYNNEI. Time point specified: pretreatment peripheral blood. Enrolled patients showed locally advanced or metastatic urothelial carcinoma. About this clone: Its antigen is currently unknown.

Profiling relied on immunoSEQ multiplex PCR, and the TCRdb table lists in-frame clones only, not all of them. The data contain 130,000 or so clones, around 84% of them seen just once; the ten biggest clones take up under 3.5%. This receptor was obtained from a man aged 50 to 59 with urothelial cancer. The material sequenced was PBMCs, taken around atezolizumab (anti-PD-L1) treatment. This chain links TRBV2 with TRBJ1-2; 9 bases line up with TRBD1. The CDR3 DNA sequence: TGTGCCAGCACACAAGGACAGGGGCTTTATGGCTACACCTTC. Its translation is CASTQGQGLYGYTF.